The 24 T cell receptor beta chains below all came from one sample that was sequenced in a study of blood T cell repertoires in COVID-19. Assay: immunoSEQ multiplex PCR; the TCRdb copy retains only in-frame clones and omits some. The sample includes roughly 100,000 clones, roughly 90% of them seen just once. The sequenced material came from peripheral blood. These receptors came from a human donor in a cohort sampled during active COVID-19.

This clone came up a few times. V gene TRBV28 combines with J gene TRBJ2-7; 7 nucleotides align to TRBD1. In germline, CDR1 is MDHEN, CDR2 SYDVKM. The junction had 6 bases not matched to a gene; V was cut back by 5 bases and J by 2 bases. The CDR3 runs to 14 residues. The CDR3 DNA is TGTGCCAGCAGTATATCCGGGACAGCCTACGAGCAGTACTTC. Its translation: CASSISGTAYEQYF.

This chain joins TRBV19 and TRBJ1-1; TRBD1 is a possible D gene (6 bases). The CDR3 runs 14 residues. From germline, CDR1 is LNHDA and CDR2 SQIVND (reference sequence). With 5 bases removed from V and 4 bases from J, the gap between germline ends came to 14 bases. CDR3 sequence (DNA): TGTGCCAGTAGTGAATCCCGGACAGTCACTGAAGCTTTCTTT. The encoded protein is CASSESRTVTEAFF.

This clone was picked up many times. The V and J genes are TRBV14 and TRBJ2-3; D remains ambiguous. The CDR3 spans 13 residues. Trimming pared 4 bases from V and 6 bases from J, leaving 11 bases between. The germline V gene has CDR1 SGHDN and CDR2 FVKESK. The CDR3: CASSRFVRDTQYF. CDR3 DNA: TGTGCCAGCAGCCGATTCGTCAGGGATACGCAGTATTTT.

This clone came up once. The J gene is TRBJ2-1, the V gene TRBV15; 12 positions agree with TRBD2. Germline values: CDR1 LNHNV, CDR2 YYDKDF (reference sequence). There are 16 residues in the CDR3. V shed 2 bases and J 3 bases; nucleotides not matched to a gene: 2. DNA of the CDR3: TGTGCCACCAGCAGACCGGGACTAGCGGGCTACAATGAGCAGTTCTTC. Protein product: CATSRPGLAGYNEQFF. Filled out from reference TRBV15 and TRBJ2-1, the complete variable domain reads DAMVIQNPRYQVTQFGKPVTLSCSQTLNHNVMYWYQQKSSQAPKLLFHYYDKDFNNEADTPDNFQSRRPNTSFCFLDIRSPGLGDTAMYLCATSRPGLAGYNEQFFGPGTRLTVL.

The chain is built from TRBV7-9 and TRBJ1-4, with TRBD1 matching over 10 bases. The CDR3 runs to 14 residues. The junction had 4 bases not matched to a gene; V was cut back by 5 bases and J by 7 bases. Per germline, CDR1 SEHNR and CDR2 FQNEAQ (reference sequence). The CDR3 here is CASSRTGGGEKLFF. CDR3 nucleotides: TGTGCCAGCAGCCGGACAGGGGGAGGTGAAAAACTGTTTTTT. The variable domain in full, completed from reference TRBV7-9 and TRBJ1-4, reads DTGVSQNPRHKITKRGQNVTFRCDPISEHNRLYWYRQTLGQGPEFLTYFQNEAQLEKSRLLSDRFSAERPKGSFSTLEIQRTEQGDSAMYLCASSRTGGGEKLFFGSGTQLSVL.

This clone was observed once. In DNA, the CDR3 is TGTGCCAGCAGCCTAGTGATACGGGAAAAACTGTTTTTT. Its protein is CASSLVIREKLFF. The chain couples TRBV3-1 (or the pseudogene TRBV3-2) to TRBJ1-4; D remains unclear. The germline gives CDR1 LGHDT, CDR2 YNNKEL (reference sequence). This CDR3 has 13 residues. Trimming removed 4 bases at V and 8 bases at J, with 11 bases between.

The chain uses TRBV7-2 and TRBJ2-3; TRBD2 agrees at 8 bases. Germline lookup yields CDR1 SGHTA and CDR2 FQGNSA. This CDR3 is 16 amino acids long. V lost 5 bases and J lost 2; bases outside the gene matches: 9. The CDR3 sequence: CASSPSGAGDTDTQYF. The CDR3 coding sequence is TGTGCCAGCAGCCCCTCTGGAGCGGGGGACACAGATACGCAGTATTTT.

The chain couples TRBV6-5 to TRBJ1-4, with D perhaps matching TRBD1 (6 bases). Germline V CDR1 and CDR2: MNHEY, SVGAGI. This CDR3 has 14 amino acids. With 7 bases removed from V and 0 bases from J, the gap between germline ends came to 9 bases. The CDR3 sequence: CASTRTATNEKLFF. The CDR3 nucleotides are TGTGCCAGCACCCGGACAGCAACTAATGAAAAACTGTTTTTT.

The V and J genes are TRBV6-6 and TRBJ1-2; 7 nucleotides line up with TRBD1. In germline, CDR1 is MNHNY, CDR2 SVGAGI (reference sequence). This CDR3 comprises 16 residues. J lost 5 bases, V lost 0 bases, and 9 bases had no gene match. The DNA of the CDR3 is TGTGCCAGCAGTTACTCGATAACAGGGGCTAGGTATGGCTACACCTTC. Protein product: CASSYSITGARYGYTF.

The chain joins TRBV11-2 to TRBJ1-4; D remains unclear. The CDR3 covers 14 residues. Germline CDR1 is SGHAT and CDR2 is FQNNGV. V shed 5 bases and J shed 6 bases, with 13 bases lying between them. The CDR3 is CASSLYGNDEKLFF. Written as DNA, the CDR3 is TGTGCCAGCAGCCTGTACGGTAACGATGAAAAACTGTTTTTT.

This clone has just one count. The chain couples TRBV20-1 to TRBJ1-1; perhaps TRBD1 as D (6 bases). Germline V gene sequence: CDR1 DFQATT, CDR2 SNEGSKA (reference sequence). This CDR3 is 14 amino acids long. Trimming removed 3 bases at V and 6 bases at J, with 17 bases between. The CDR3 nucleotides read TGCAGTGCTAGTGTAGGGGGACATTCGGCTGAAGCTTTCTTT. It is translated as CSASVGGHSAEAFF.

This clone was seen a handful of times. The junction and the germline gene differ at one end; a read error may be behind it. The CDR3 reads CASSLNQENTGELFF. As DNA, the CDR3 is TGTGCTAGCAGCTTAAATCAGGAGAACACCGGGGAGCTGTTTTTT. The chain recombines TRBV7-7 with TRBJ2-2; D remains unclear. Germline assignment: CDR1 SSHAT and CDR2 FNYEAQ (reference sequence). The CDR3 consists of 15 residues.

V usage is TRBV12-3 or TRBV12-4 and J usage is TRBJ1-1, with 10 bases matching TRBD1. This CDR3 has 13 amino acids. With 6 bases clipped from V and 5 bases from J, the junction kept 3 bases outside the gene matches. CDR3 DNA sequence: TGTGCCAGCAGAAGGGACAGGGGAACTGAAGCTTTCTTT. Translation gives CASRRDRGTEAFF.

This clone was counted a single time. This chain uses TRBV7-6 with TRBJ2-2, with 9 bases lining up with TRBD2. Losses at the gene ends were 2 bases for V and 5 bases for J; bases not matched to a gene: 9. The CDR3 length is 17 residues. Germline CDR1 is SGHVS and CDR2 is FNYEAQ. The CDR3 nucleotides are TGTGCCAGCAGCTTACCTCTAGCGGGAAACTTTACCGGGGAGCTGTTTTTT. Translation gives CASSLPLAGNFTGELFF.

The V call is TRBV7-6, the J call TRBJ2-7; 8 nucleotides agree with TRBD2. Trimming at V came to 4 bases and at J to 0 bases, leaving 2 bases not matched to a gene. CDR1 SGHVS and CDR2 FNYEAQ come from the germline V gene. The CDR3 length is 14 residues. The CDR3 loop is CASSSLAGSYEQYF. The CDR3 nucleotides read TGTGCCAGCAGCTCCCTAGCGGGCTCCTACGAGCAGTACTTC.

V is TRBV6-5 and J is TRBJ1-2; D is unclear. Germline V gene lookup returns CDR1 MNHEY and CDR2 SVGAGI. Trimming shortened V by 6 bases and J by 8 bases, and 10 bases separated the two germline ends. This CDR3 spans 11 amino acids. This chain's CDR3 is CASSKGVGYTF. The DNA of the CDR3 is TGTGCCAGCAGCAAGGGAGTCGGCTACACCTTC.

The gene calls are TRBV24-1 and TRBJ1-1; tentative D call: TRBD1 (6 bases). Germline V lookup: CDR1 KGHDR, CDR2 SFDVKD. This CDR3 region has 14 residues. Trimming removed 3 bases from V and 5 bases from J, with 12 bases in between. The DNA for the CDR3 is TGTGCCACCAGTGATACAGGGTATGGTACTGAAGCTTTCTTT. Protein: CATSDTGYGTEAFF.

The chain combines TRBV19 with TRBJ1-6; D call uncertain. From germline, CDR1 is LNHDA and CDR2 SQIVND (reference sequence). The V end was cut by 1 base, the J end by 7 bases, with 8 bases between. This CDR3 contains 14 residues. CDR3 sequence: CASSIAGTNSPLHF. The CDR3 DNA reads TGTGCCAGTAGTATAGCCGGTACCAATTCACCCCTCCACTTT.

This rearrangement joins TRBV29-1 to TRBJ2-7; TRBD2 is a possible D gene (6 bases). Germline V gives CDR1 SQVTM, CDR2 ANQGSEA. This CDR3 region has 13 residues. The ends were cut back, 4 bases at V and 5 bases at J, with 15 bases in the middle. The CDR3 spells CSVVGGIGDEQYF. The CDR3 DNA sequence: TGCAGCGTTGTGGGGGGTATCGGGGACGAGCAGTACTTC.

This clone was observed a single time. This chain connects TRBV28 to TRBJ1-1, with D possibly matching TRBD1 (6 bases). Germline V gives CDR1 MDHEN, CDR2 SYDVKM. The CDR3 is made up of 14 amino acids. Between the trimmed V and J ends, which lost 7 bases and 3 bases, there was a span of 15 bases. CDR3 bases: TGTGCCAGCACCATACAGGGAATGTACACTGAAGCTTTCTTT. Its translation: CASTIQGMYTEAFF.

This clone was observed many times. The rearrangement links TRBV7-9 to TRBJ1-5, with D tentatively TRBD1 (5 bases). The CDR3 is made up of 16 amino acids. V lost 5 bases and J 1 base, leaving 15 bases between the germline ends. The germline V gene has CDR1 SEHNR and CDR2 FQNEAQ (reference sequence). The CDR3 DNA reads as TGTGCCAGCAGCCCCGGGGGTGGGAGGAGCAATCAGCCCCAGCATTTT. Translated: CASSPGGGRSNQPQHF.

The chain carries TRBV4-2 and TRBJ2-7; TRBD1 is a possible D gene (6 bases). Germline CDR1 reads LGHNA; CDR2 reads YNFKEQ. This CDR3 region has 17 residues. V dropped 1 base and J dropped 0 bases, with 16 bases sitting between them. The CDR3 coding sequence is TGTGCCAGCAGCCAAGCGGCAGGGGCAGTGATCTCCTACGAGCAGTACTTC. This codes for CASSQAAGAVISYEQYF.

The V call is TRBV15, the J call TRBJ2-1; weak D call: TRBD2 (6 bases). Germline assignment: CDR1 LNHNV and CDR2 YYDKDF (reference sequence). Trimming cost V 2 bases and J 10 bases, with 9 bases left between them. This CDR3 is 12 amino acids long. In nucleotides, the CDR3 is TGTGCCACCAGCAGAAATCGGGGGGAGCAGTTCTTC. Residues: CATSRNRGEQFF.

J is TRBJ1-3 and V is TRBV7-2; D is ambiguous. V dropped 1 base and J dropped 3 bases, with 7 bases sitting between them. Germline V gene sequence: CDR1 SGHTA, CDR2 FQGNSA. CDR3 length: 14 residues. The CDR3 is CASSLEEFGNTIYF. The CDR3 DNA is TGTGCCAGCAGCTTAGAGGAGTTTGGAAACACCATATATTTT. Combining the CDR3 with reference TRBV7-2 and TRBJ1-3 gives the whole variable domain GAGVSQSPSNKVTEKGKDVELRCDPISGHTALYWYRQSLGQGLEFLIYFQGNSAPDKSGLPSDRFSAERTGGSVSTLTIQRTQQEDSAVYLCASSLEEFGNTIYFGEGSWLTVV.